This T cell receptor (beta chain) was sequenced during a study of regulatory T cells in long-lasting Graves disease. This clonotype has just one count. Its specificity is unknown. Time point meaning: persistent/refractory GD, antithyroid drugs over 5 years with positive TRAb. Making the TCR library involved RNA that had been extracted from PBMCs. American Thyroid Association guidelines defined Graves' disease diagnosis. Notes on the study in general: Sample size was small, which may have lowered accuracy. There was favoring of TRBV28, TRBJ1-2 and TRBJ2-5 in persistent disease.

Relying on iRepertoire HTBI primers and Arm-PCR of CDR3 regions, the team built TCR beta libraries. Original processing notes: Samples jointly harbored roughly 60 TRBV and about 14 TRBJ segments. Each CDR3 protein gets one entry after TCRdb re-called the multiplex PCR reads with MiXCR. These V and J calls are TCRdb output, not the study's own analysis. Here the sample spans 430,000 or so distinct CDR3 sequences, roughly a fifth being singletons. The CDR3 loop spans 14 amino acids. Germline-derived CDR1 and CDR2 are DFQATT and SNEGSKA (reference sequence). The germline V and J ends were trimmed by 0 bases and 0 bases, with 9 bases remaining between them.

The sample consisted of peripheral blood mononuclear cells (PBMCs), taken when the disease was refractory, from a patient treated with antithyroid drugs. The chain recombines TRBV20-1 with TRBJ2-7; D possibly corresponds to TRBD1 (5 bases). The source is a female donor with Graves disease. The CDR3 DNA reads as TGCAGTGCTAGAGATGGGGCAGCCTCCTACGAGCAGTACTTC. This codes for CSARDGAASYEQYF.